These 6 T cell receptor beta chains share one sample of origin, sequenced in a study of human T cells and chemical hapten exposure. Specified time point: patch test 1, 2 weeks after DPC sensitization. Treatment indicated: therapeutic diphenylcyclopropenone sensitization with weekly scalp DPC. TCRdb reprocessed the RACE reads with MiXCR, giving one entry per CDR3 protein. The sample has some 81,000 distinct CDR3 sequences, roughly 7.2% seen once. Source: whole blood, taken in connection with sensitization to the hapten diphenylcyclopropenone (DPC). Receptors were obtained from a woman aged 30 to 39 with alopecia areata. Some clones in this sample may be carry-over from other donors' samples.

This clonotype came up a few times. This chain joins TRBV7-8 and TRBJ1-2; 7 bases are a match to TRBD1. The CDR3 is made up of 12 amino acids. Germline trimming cut 4 bases from V and 6 bases from J; bases unmatched to any gene: 2. Germline V gives CDR1 SGHVS, CDR2 FQNEAQ. The CDR3 loop reads CASSYGTDGYTF. The CDR3 DNA sequence: TGTGCCAGCAGCTACGGGACAGATGGCTACACCTTC.

This clonotype has more than one count but fewer than ten. The chain couples TRBV7-9 to TRBJ2-7, with no clear D. Trimming removed 1 base at V and 0 bases at J, with 10 bases between. Germline CDR1 is SEHNR and CDR2 is FQNEAQ (reference sequence). The CDR3 is made up of 15 amino acids. The CDR3 coding sequence is TGTGCCAGCAGCTTAGAGGCATCCTTCTCCTACGAGCAGTACTTC. Its translation is CASSLEASFSYEQYF.

This clonotype was observed a handful of times. The chain carries TRBV6-4 and TRBJ2-1; 9 nucleotides align to TRBD2. CDR1 MRHNA and CDR2 SNTAGT come from the germline V gene. The CDR3 has 16 residues. J gave up 4 bases and V 3 bases, and 7 bases lay outside the gene matches. CDR3 sequence: CASSDRMLAGYNEQFF. The DNA for the CDR3 is TGTGCCAGCAGTGATCGGATGCTAGCGGGGTACAATGAGCAGTTCTTC.

In its sample, this clonotype was seen many times. This rearrangement joins TRBV20-1 to TRBJ1-3; D not certain. V was clipped by 4 bases and J by 0 bases, with 10 bases between them. The CDR3 sequence is 14 residues long. The germline V gene encodes CDR1 DFQATT and CDR2 SNEGSKA (reference sequence). The CDR3 is CSAILPNSGNTIYF. The CDR3 nucleotides read TGCAGTGCTATATTACCGAACTCTGGAAACACCATATATTTT.

This clonotype was seen repeatedly, ten times or more. V and J are TRBV27 and TRBJ2-5, with D tentatively TRBD1 or TRBD2 (5 bases each). The CDR3 has 14 amino acids. Trimming pared 8 bases from V and 1 base from J, leaving 14 bases between. In germline, CDR1 is MNHEY, CDR2 SMNVEV (reference sequence). CDR3 loop: CASSRWGSQETQYF. The CDR3 DNA reads as TGTGCCAGCTCCCGCTGGGGGAGCCAAGAGACCCAGTACTTC.

The chain is built from TRBV2 and TRBJ1-1; D is unresolved. V was trimmed by 4 bases and J by 2 bases, leaving 5 bases between them. This CDR3 has 12 residues. The germline V gene has CDR1 SNHLY and CDR2 FYNNEI. The CDR3 protein is CASSVANTEAFF. CDR3 coding DNA: TGTGCCAGCAGTGTAGCTAACACTGAAGCTTTCTTT.